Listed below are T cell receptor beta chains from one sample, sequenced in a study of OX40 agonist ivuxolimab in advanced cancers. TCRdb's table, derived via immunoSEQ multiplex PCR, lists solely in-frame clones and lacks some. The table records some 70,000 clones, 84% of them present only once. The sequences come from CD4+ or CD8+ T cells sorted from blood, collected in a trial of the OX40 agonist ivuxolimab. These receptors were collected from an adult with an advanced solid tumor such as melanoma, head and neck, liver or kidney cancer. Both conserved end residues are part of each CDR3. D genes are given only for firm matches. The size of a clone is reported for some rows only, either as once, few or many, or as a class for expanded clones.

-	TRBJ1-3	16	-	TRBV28	CASSSLGTATGNTIYF	TGTGCCAGCAGTTCCCTCGGGACGGCTACTGGAAACACCATATATTTT
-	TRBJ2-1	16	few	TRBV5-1	CASSLATLRAYNEQFF	TGCGCCAGCAGCTTGGCCACGCTCAGGGCCTACAATGAGCAGTTCTTC
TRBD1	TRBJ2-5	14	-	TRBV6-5	CASSYRTGEETQYF	TGTGCCAGCAGTTACCGAACAGGGGAAGAGACCCAGTACTTC
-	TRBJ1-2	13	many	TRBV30	CAWSVLRFYGYTF	TGTGCCTGGAGTGTATTGAGGTTCTATGGCTACACCTTC
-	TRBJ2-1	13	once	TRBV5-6	CASSLLDSNEQFF	TGTGCCAGCAGCTTGCTCGACAGCAATGAGCAGTTCTTC
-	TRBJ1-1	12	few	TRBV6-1	CASSEPVVEAFF	TGTGCCAGCAGTGAACCTGTGGTGGAAGCTTTCTTT
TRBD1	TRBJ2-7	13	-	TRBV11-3	CASSSRTGHEQYF	TGTGCCAGCAGCTCCCGGACAGGTCACGAGCAGTACTTC
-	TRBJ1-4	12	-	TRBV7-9	CASSPLSGKLFF	TGTGCCAGCAGCCCTCTGAGTGGAAAACTGTTTTTT
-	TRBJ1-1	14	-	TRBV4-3	CASSQEGGYTEAFF	TGCGCCAGCAGCCAAGAAGGAGGCTACACTGAAGCTTTCTTT
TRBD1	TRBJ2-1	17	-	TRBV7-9	CASSPYLGQGARNEQFF	TGTGCCAGCAGCCCCTACCTGGGACAGGGGGCTCGCAATGAGCAGTTCTTC
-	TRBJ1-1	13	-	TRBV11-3	CASSLSIDTEAFF	TGTGCCAGCAGCTTATCGATAGACACTGAAGCTTTCTTT
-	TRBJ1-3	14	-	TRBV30	CAWKARTAGNTIYF	TGTGCCTGGAAAGCTCGGACGGCAGGAAACACCATATATTTT
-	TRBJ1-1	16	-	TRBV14	CASSKWGVGMNTEAFF	TGTGCCAGCAGCAAATGGGGAGTCGGAATGAACACTGAAGCTTTCTTT
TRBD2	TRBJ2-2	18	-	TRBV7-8	CASSLSVSGGPASGELFF	TGTGCCAGCAGCTTATCGGTTAGCGGGGGGCCCGCGTCCGGGGAGCTGTTTTTT
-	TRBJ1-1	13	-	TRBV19	CASSRGRSTEAFF	TGTGCCAGTAGTAGGGGGAGAAGCACTGAAGCTTTCTTT
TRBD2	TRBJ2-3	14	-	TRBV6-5	CASSRAGSTDTQYF	TGTGCCAGCAGTCGAGCGGGGAGCACAGATACGCAGTATTTT
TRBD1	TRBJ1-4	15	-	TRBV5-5	CASSFRQGTNEKLFF	TGTGCCAGCAGCTTCCGACAGGGGACTAATGAAAAACTGTTTTTT
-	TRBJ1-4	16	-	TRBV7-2	CASSSVGTATNEKLFF	TGTGCCAGCAGCTCGGTGGGGACCGCAACTAATGAAAAACTGTTTTTT
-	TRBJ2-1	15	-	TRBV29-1	CSVPLGQRVRSEQFF	TGCAGCGTCCCCCTGGGACAGCGGGTGAGAAGTGAGCAGTTCTTC
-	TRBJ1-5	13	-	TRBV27	CASSLNWEKPQHF	TGTGCCAGCAGTTTAAATTGGGAAAAGCCCCAGCATTTT
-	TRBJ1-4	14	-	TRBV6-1	CASKVNQGNEKLFF	TGTGCCAGCAAAGTCAATCAGGGGAATGAAAAACTGTTTTTT
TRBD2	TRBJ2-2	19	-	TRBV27	CASSPRPGGVARNTGELFF	TGTGCCAGCAGTCCCCGCCCGGGGGGGGTAGCGCGAAACACCGGGGAGCTGTTTTTT
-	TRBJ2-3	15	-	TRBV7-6	CASSLGARYTDTQYF	TGTGCCAGCAGCTTAGGAGCCCGCTACACAGATACGCAGTATTTT
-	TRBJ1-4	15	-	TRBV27	CASRRTSATNEKLFF	TGTGCCAGCCGTCGGACTTCTGCAACTAATGAAAAACTGTTTTTT
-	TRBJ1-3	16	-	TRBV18	CASSPQVAQSGNTIYF	TGTGCCAGCTCACCACAAGTGGCGCAGTCTGGAAACACCATATATTTT
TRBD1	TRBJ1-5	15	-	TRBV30	CAWNRGHLGNQPQHF	TGTGCCTGGAACAGGGGGCACTTGGGCAATCAGCCCCAGCATTTT
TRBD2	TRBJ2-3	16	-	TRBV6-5	CASSYSTAGGTDTQYF	TGTGCCAGCAGTTACTCGACAGCGGGGGGCACAGATACGCAGTATTTT
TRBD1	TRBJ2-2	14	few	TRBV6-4	CASSRTGSTGELFF	TGTGCCAGCAGTCGGACAGGCTCCACCGGGGAGCTGTTTTTT
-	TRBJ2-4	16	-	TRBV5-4	CASGDAPNLAKNIQYF	TGTGCCAGCGGTGACGCACCGAACTTAGCCAAAAACATTCAGTACTTC
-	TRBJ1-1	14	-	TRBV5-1	CASSAGARGTEAFF	TGCGCCAGCAGCGCGGGGGCTCGCGGGACTGAAGCTTTCTTT
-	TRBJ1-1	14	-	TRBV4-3	CASSQDKVFTEAFF	TGCGCCAGCAGCCAAGATAAGGTTTTTACTGAAGCTTTCTTT
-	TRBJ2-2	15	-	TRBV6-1	CASSGPAQVTGELFF	TGTGCCAGCAGTGGGCCGGCCCAAGTCACCGGGGAGCTGTTTTTT
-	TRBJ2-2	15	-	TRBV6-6	CASIRTGLFTGELFF	TGTGCCAGCATCAGGACCGGACTCTTCACCGGGGAGCTGTTTTTT
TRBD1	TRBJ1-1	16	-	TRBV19	CASSQQGVAMNTEAFF	TGTGCCAGTAGTCAGCAGGGGGTCGCCATGAACACTGAAGCTTTCTTT
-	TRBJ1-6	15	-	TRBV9	CASSAPTGKNSPLHF	TGTGCCAGCAGCGCCCCCACGGGGAAAAATTCACCCCTCCACTTT
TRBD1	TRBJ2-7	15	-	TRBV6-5	CASSTGDRAWYEQYF	TGTGCCAGCAGCACAGGGGACCGCGCATGGTACGAGCAGTACTTC
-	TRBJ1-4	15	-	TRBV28	CASSSVQSLNEKLFF	TGTGCCAGCAGTTCCGTACAGAGTTTGAATGAAAAACTGTTTTTT
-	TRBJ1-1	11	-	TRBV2	CASSVQTEAFF	TGTGCCAGCAGTGTACAGACTGAAGCTTTCTTT
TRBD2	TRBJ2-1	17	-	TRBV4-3	CASSGLAGGRSYNEQFF	TGCGCCAGCAGCGGACTAGCGGGGGGAAGGTCCTACAATGAGCAGTTCTTC
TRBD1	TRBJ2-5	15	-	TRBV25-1	CASSDTGGLGETQYF	TGTGCCAGCAGTGACACAGGGGGCCTTGGGGAGACCCAGTACTTC
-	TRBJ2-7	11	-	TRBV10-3	CAISDRGEQYF	TGTGCCATCAGCGACAGAGGGGAGCAGTACTTC
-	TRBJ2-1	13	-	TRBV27	CASSWTIGNEQFF	TGTGCCAGCAGTTGGACTATTGGGAATGAGCAGTTCTTC
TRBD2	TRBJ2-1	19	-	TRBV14	CASSQSGGTSGSFSDEQFF	TGTGCCAGCAGCCAATCTGGGGGTACTAGCGGGAGTTTCAGCGATGAGCAGTTCTTC
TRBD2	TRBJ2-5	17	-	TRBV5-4	CASSLSGLAGGLETQYF	TGTGCCAGCAGCTTATCTGGACTAGCGGGAGGGCTAGAGACCCAGTACTTC
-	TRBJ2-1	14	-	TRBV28	CASSSGNRGNEQFF	TGTGCCAGCAGCTCCGGGAATAGGGGCAATGAGCAGTTCTTC
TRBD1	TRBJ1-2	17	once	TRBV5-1	CASSLRQGGLSNYGYTF	TGCGCCAGCAGCTTAAGACAGGGTGGGTTGTCTAACTATGGCTACACCTTC
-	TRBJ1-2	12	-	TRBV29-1	CSASTAPYGYTF	TGCAGCGCATCGACAGCCCCCTATGGCTACACCTTC
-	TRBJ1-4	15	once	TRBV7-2	CASSLRVTTNEKLFF	TGTGCCAGCAGCTTAAGAGTTACAACTAATGAAAAACTGTTTTTT
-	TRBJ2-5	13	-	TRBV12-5	CASGLVEGETQYF	TGTGCTAGTGGTTTAGTCGAGGGGGAGACCCAGTACTTC
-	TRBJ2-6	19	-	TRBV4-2	CASSQAGHKNPSGANVLTF	TGTGCCAGCAGCCAGGCGGGACATAAGAACCCCTCTGGGGCCAACGTCCTGACTTTC
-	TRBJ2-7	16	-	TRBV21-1	CASSKEGAGVPYEQYF	TGTGCCAGCAGCAAAGAAGGAGCGGGCGTTCCCTACGAGCAGTACTTC
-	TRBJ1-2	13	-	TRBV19	CASSEAGYYGYTF	TGTGCCAGTAGTGAGGCAGGCTACTATGGCTACACCTTC
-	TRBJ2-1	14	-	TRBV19	CASSMGHRGNEQFF	TGTGCCAGTAGTATGGGACACCGAGGGAATGAGCAGTTCTTC
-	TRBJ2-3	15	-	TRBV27	CASSQPKGATDTQYF	TGTGCCAGCAGTCAACCGAAGGGAGCCACAGATACGCAGTATTTT
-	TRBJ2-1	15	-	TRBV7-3	CASSLIRVQGHEQFF	TGTGCCAGCAGCTTAATTAGGGTGCAGGGGCATGAGCAGTTCTTC
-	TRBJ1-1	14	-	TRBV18	CAQDRSILNTEAFF	TGTGCCCAAGACCGATCGATCTTGAACACTGAAGCTTTCTTT